The present T cell receptor (beta chain) was sequenced within a study of cytotoxic CD8 clonotypes in ibrutinib-treated CLL. General observations from the study: Rising at ibrutinib response, clonality subsequently fell back toward baseline at progression. The study found baseline clonality above age-matched healthy donors, tracking circulating CD8+ T-cell counts.

This CDR3 spans 18 amino acids. The germline V gene encodes CDR1 SGDLS and CDR2 YYNGEE. Trimming left V 4 bases short and J 1 base short, with 21 bases between. The sample holds a few counts of this clone. The target antigen is unknown. Investigators sourced around 2 micrograms of genomic DNA from cryopreserved PBMCs for TCR beta libraries. Target depth was 1 in 200,000 to 1 in 1 million T cells, about 10x per clonotype. Using immunoSEQ multiplex PCR, the repertoire was profiled, and TCRdb retains in-frame clones only, with some absent. The sample includes 250,000 or so clones, under 80% of them seen just once.

This sequence was found in a human donor with chronic lymphocytic leukemia. Sequencing used PBMCs, obtained after 24 months of ibrutinib treatment. The chain employs TRBV9 and TRBJ1-5, with a weak D call TRBD1 (5 bases). The CDR3 nucleotides are TGTGCCAGCAGCCCCGGGGGAAGCTACCACATCAGCAATCAGCCCCAGCATTTT. This gives the protein CASSPGGSYHISNQPQHF.